The clone carrying this T cell receptor beta chain turned up a few times. V was pared by 3 bases and J by 4 bases, with 3 bases of the junction left unmatched. CDR1 KGHSH and CDR2 LQKENI come from the germline V gene. The CDR3 spans 15 residues. In the original analysis: Reference gene primers were amplified, and this amplification served to estimate nucleated cell counts. Using immunoSEQ multiplex PCR, the repertoire was profiled, and TCRdb retains in-frame clones only, with some absent. V, J and clone size derive from that table, while D and trimming were established from the DNA sequence. The table has 35,000 to 45,000 clones, 80% to 90% seen once. This entry is derived from a study of blood T cell repertoires in COVID-19. Study as a whole: Acute-phase and convalescent COVID-19 samples originated in the United States, Italy and Spain.

J is TRBJ1-4 and V is TRBV18, with TRBD1 matching 9 bases. This receptor was taken from a man between 65 and 85 years old with acute or convalescent COVID-19. The sequenced material came from peripheral blood. CDR3: CASSPPGQGNEKLFF. The CDR3 nucleotides are TGTGCCAGCTCACCCCCGGGACAGGGTAATGAAAAACTGTTTTTT.